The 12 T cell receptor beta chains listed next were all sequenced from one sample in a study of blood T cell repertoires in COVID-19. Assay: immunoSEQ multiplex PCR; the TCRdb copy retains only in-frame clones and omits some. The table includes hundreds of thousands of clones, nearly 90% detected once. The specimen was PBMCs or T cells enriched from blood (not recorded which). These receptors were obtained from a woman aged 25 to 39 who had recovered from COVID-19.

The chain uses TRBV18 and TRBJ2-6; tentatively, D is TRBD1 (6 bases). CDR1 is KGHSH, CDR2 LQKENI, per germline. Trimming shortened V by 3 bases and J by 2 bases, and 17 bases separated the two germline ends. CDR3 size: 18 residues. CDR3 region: CASSPTLTAGAGANVLTF. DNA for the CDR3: TGTGCCAGCTCACCTACACTTACTGCAGGGGCTGGGGCCAACGTCCTGACTTTC.

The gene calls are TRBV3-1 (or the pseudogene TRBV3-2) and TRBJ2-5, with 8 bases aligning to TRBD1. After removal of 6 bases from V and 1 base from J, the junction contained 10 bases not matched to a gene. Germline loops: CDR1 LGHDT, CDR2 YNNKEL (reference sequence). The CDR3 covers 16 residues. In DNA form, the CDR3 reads TGTGCCAGCAGTCTTATGACAGGGGCCATCCAAGAGACCCAGTACTTC. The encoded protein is CASSLMTGAIQETQYF.

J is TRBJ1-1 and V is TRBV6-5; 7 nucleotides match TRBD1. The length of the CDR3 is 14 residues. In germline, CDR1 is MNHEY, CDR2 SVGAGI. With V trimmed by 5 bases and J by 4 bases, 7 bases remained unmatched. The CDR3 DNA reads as TGTGCCAGCAGTACAGGGGTCGGGAGCACTGAAGCTTTCTTT. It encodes CASSTGVGSTEAFF.

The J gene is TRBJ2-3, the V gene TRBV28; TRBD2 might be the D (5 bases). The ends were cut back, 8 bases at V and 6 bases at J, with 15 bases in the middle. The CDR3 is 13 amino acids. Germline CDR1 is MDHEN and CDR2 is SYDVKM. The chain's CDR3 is CASYHLGADTQYF. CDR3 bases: TGTGCCAGCTATCACCTGGGAGCGGATACGCAGTATTTT.

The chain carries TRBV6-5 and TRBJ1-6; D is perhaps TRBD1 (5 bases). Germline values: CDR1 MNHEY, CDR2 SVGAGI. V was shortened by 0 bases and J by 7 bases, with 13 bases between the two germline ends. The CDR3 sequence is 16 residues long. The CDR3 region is CASSYSQSQGNSPLHF. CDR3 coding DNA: TGTGCCAGCAGTTACTCCCAGTCGCAGGGCAATTCACCCCTCCACTTT.

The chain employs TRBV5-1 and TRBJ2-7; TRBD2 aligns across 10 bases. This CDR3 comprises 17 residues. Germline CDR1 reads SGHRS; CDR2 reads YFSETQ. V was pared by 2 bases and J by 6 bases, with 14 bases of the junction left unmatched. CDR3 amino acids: CASSLIGGTLAGAEQYF. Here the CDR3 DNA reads TGCGCCAGCAGCTTAATTGGAGGTACCCTAGCGGGAGCCGAGCAGTACTTC.

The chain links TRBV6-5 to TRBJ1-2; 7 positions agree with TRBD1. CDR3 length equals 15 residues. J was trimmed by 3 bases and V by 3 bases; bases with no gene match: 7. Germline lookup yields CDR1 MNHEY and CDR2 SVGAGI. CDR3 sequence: CASSYRQGKDYGYTF. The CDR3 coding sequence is TGTGCCAGCAGTTATCGACAGGGAAAGGACTATGGCTACACCTTC.

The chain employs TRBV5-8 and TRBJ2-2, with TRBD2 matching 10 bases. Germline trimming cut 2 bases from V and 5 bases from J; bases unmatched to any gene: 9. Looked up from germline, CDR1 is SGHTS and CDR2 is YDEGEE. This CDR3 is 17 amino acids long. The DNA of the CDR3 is TGTGCCAGCAGCTTAATAGGGACTAGCGATTGGACCGGGGAGCTGTTTTTT. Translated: CASSLIGTSDWTGELFF.

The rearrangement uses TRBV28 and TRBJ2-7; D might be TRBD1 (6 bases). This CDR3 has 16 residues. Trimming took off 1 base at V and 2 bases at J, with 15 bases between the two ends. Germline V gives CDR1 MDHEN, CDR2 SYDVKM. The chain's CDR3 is CASSLLDSSITYEQYF. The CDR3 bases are TGTGCCAGCAGTTTATTGGACAGTTCAATAACCTACGAGCAGTACTTC.

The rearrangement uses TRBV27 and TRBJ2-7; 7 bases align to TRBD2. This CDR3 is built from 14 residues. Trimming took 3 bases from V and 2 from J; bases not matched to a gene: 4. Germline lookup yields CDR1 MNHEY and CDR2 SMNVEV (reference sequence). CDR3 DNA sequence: TGTGCCAGCAGTTTCGGACTAGAAACCTACGAGCAGTACTTC. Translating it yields CASSFGLETYEQYF.

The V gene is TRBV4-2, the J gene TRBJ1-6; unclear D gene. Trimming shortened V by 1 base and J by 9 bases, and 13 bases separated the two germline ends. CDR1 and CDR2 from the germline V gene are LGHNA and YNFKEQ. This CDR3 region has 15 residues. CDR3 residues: CASSQVPVTGSPLHF. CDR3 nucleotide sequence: TGTGCCAGCAGCCAAGTTCCGGTCACTGGTTCACCCCTCCACTTT.

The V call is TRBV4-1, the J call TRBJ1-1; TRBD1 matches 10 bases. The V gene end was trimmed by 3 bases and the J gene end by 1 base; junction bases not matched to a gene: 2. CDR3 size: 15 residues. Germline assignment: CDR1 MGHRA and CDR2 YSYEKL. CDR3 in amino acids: CASSHRDRGNTEAFF. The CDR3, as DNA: TGCGCCAGCAGCCACCGGGACAGGGGGAACACTGAAGCTTTCTTT.